This entry concerns a single TCR beta chain. Trimming took 0 bases from V and 0 from J, leaving 6 bases between them. This CDR3 has 15 amino acids. CDR1 is SGHRS and CDR2 is YFSETQ in the germline V gene. This specimen comes from a study of OX40 agonist ivuxolimab in advanced cancers. Study at large: The diagnoses of dose-escalation patients were hepatocellular carcinoma, melanoma, renal cell or head and neck cancer. Allowance was made for prior anti-PD-1, anti-PD-L1 or anti-CTLA-4 therapy, and 40% to 45% had some.

Clones were read by immunoSEQ multiplex PCR, and TCRdb kept only the in-frame ones, dropping some. In the table there are 83,000 or so clones, about 80% of which are singletons. This TCR derives from an adult with an advanced solid tumor such as melanoma, head and neck, liver or kidney cancer. The material sequenced was CD4+ or CD8+ T cells sorted from blood, taken in a trial of the OX40 agonist ivuxolimab. The chain uses TRBV5-1 and TRBJ2-2; D not certain. The CDR3 region has the DNA TGCGCCAGCAGCTTGGGAACAGCGAACACCGGGGAGCTGTTTTTT. Protein product: CASSLGTANTGELFF.